The T cell receptor (beta chain) under discussion was sequenced for a study of T cell repertoires in cytomegalovirus infection. The CDR3 has 12 residues. In germline, CDR1 is MDHEN, CDR2 SYDVKM. V was pared by 0 bases and J by 4 bases, with 4 bases between. TCRdb re-called the reads with MiXCR, one entry per CDR3 protein. The top ten hold about 12% of the sample, which has 700,000 to 900,000 distinct CDR3 sequences, 25% to 30% seen once. Worth noting for this clonotype: As yet, its antigen is unknown.

The genes are TRBV28 and TRBJ2-7; D gene uncertain. This clonotype was sampled from a human donor in good health (CMV status not recorded). Some clones in this sample may be carry-over from other donors' samples. This material consisted of cultured CD8+ T cells from PBMCs, taken from culture after CMV antigen stimulation. The CDR3 is CASSLWGYEQYV. The CDR3, as DNA: TGTGCCAGCAGTTTATGGGGTTACGAGCAGTACGTC.